One and the same sample provided the 21 T cell receptor beta chains below, sequenced in a study of blood T cell repertoires in COVID-19. Sequencing used immunoSEQ multiplex PCR; TCRdb keeps in-frame clones, though not all of them. This sample has approximately 180,000 clones, with about 87% found just once. The sequencing sample was made of peripheral blood. The receptor set was obtained from a man aged 40-50 years with active or convalescent COVID-19.

This clone has just one count. The chain combines TRBV19 with TRBJ1-5, with D unclear. In germline, CDR1 is LNHDA, CDR2 SQIVND (reference sequence). Trimming left V 1 base short and J 1 base short, with 11 bases between. This CDR3 contains 16 residues. The CDR3 sequence: CASSIGQRSSNQPQHF. Here the CDR3 DNA reads TGTGCCAGTAGTATAGGTCAGCGCTCCAGCAATCAGCCCCAGCATTTT.

V usage is TRBV28 and J usage is TRBJ1-5; D uncertain. The CDR3 is made up of 13 amino acids. The ends were cut back, 5 bases at V and 6 bases at J, with 11 bases in the middle. CDR1 and CDR2 (germline): MDHEN, SYDVKM. The CDR3 DNA follows: TGTGCCAGCAGTCTCAGCGCGACTCAGCCCCAGCATTTT. Encoded protein: CASSLSATQPQHF.

With respect to this clone: The junction and the germline gene differ at one end; a read error may be behind it. The rearrangement joins TRBV5-5 to TRBJ2-7, with 7 bases that match TRBD1. The CDR3 runs 12 residues. Germline V gene sequence: CDR1 SGHKS, CDR2 YYEKEE (reference sequence). CDR3 residues: CASSLTGEKSVF. The CDR3 nucleotides read TGTGCCAGCAGCTTAACAGGGGAAAAGTCGGTCTTC.

This clone was recorded once. This chain joins TRBV19 and TRBJ1-3, with a possible D match to TRBD1 (6 bases). CDR1 is LNHDA and CDR2 is SQIVND in the germline V gene (reference sequence). V lost 7 bases and J 0 bases, leaving 10 bases between the germline ends. This CDR3 contains 14 residues. The CDR3 loop reads CASNHRASGNTIYF. The CDR3 DNA reads as TGTGCCAGTAACCACAGGGCCTCTGGAAACACCATATATTTT.

CDR3 sequence (DNA): TGTGCCATCAGTTACTACGAGCAGTACTTC. Translation: CAISYYEQYF. The chain is built from TRBV10-3 and TRBJ2-7; D is ambiguous. This CDR3 comprises 10 residues. V was pared by 5 bases and J by 3 bases, with 2 bases between. From germline, CDR1 is ENHRY and CDR2 SYGVKD.

This chain connects TRBV4-2 to TRBJ2-5; 10 nucleotides match TRBD2. Germline-derived CDR1 and CDR2 are LGHNA and YNFKEQ. The V and J ends lost 1 base and 1 base, in that order; junction bases with no gene match: 15. CDR3 length: 20 amino acids. This CDR3 reads CASSQASSGGLSGSQETQYF. CDR3 in DNA: TGTGCCAGCAGCCAAGCCTCTAGCGGGGGCCTCTCTGGGAGCCAAGAGACCCAGTACTTC.

This clone occurred a few times. The chain couples TRBV18 to TRBJ2-5; no clear D gene. The V end lost 0 bases, the J end lost 4 bases, and 9 bases lay between the germline ends. Germline lookup yields CDR1 KGHSH and CDR2 LQKENI. This CDR3 region has 14 residues. CDR3 sequence: CASSPPTSGETQYF. The CDR3 DNA is TGTGCCAGCTCACCACCAACATCGGGAGAGACCCAGTACTTC.

About this clone itself: The sample contains more than one DNA sequence encoding this CDR3. CDR3 region: CASSLLGGYNEQFF. In DNA form, the CDR3 reads TGTGCCAGCAGCTTATTGGGGGGCTACAATGAGCAGTTCTTC. The chain combines TRBV7-2 with TRBJ2-1, with a tentative D call TRBD2 (6 bases). Deletions cut 2 bases from V and 3 bases from J, with 8 bases between. From germline, CDR1 is SGHTA and CDR2 FQGNSA. The CDR3 extends over 14 amino acids.

V is TRBV19 and J is TRBJ1-2, with D hard to call. The CDR3 extends over 13 amino acids. CDR1 and CDR2 from the germline V gene are LNHDA and SQIVND (reference sequence). With 3 bases removed from V and 4 bases from J, the gap between germline ends came to 9 bases. CDR3 DNA sequence: TGTGCCAGTAGTATTCGGGAAGGCTATGGCTACACCTTC. Its translation: CASSIREGYGYTF. The whole variable domain, remainder taken from reference TRBV19 and TRBJ1-2, is DGGITQSPKYLFRKEGQNVTLSCEQNLNHDAMYWYRQDPGQGLRLIYYSQIVNDFQKGDIAEGYSVSREKKESFPLTVTSAQKNPTAFYLCASSIREGYGYTFGSGTRLTVV.

This clone has just a few counts. V usage is TRBV5-4 and J usage is TRBJ2-1; D perhaps matches TRBD2 (6 bases). CDR3 length equals 15 residues. The V end was cut by 4 bases, the J end by 2 bases, with 13 bases between. The germline V gene encodes CDR1 SGHNT and CDR2 YYREEE (reference sequence). CDR3 nucleotides: TGTGCCAGCAGCACCGGGACTCTCACCTACAATGAGCAGTTCTTC. Its protein is CASSTGTLTYNEQFF.

This clone has a single count. This rearrangement joins TRBV6-2 or TRBV6-3 to TRBJ2-7, with D unclear. The CDR3 is made up of 14 amino acids. V dropped 2 bases and J dropped 2 bases, with 10 bases sitting between them. In germline, CDR1 is MNHEY, CDR2 SVGEGT. The CDR3 region is CASSYPVITYEQYF. The CDR3 DNA reads as TGTGCCAGCAGTTACCCGGTCATAACCTACGAGCAGTACTTC.

V gene TRBV12-3 or TRBV12-4 combines with J gene TRBJ2-1, with TRBD1 as a possible D gene (6 bases). V was shortened by 5 bases and J by 10 bases, with 12 bases between the two germline ends. The CDR3 totals 12 residues. The CDR3 DNA reads as TGTGCCAGCAGTCGTCGACAGGTCGAGCAGTTCTTC. This gives the protein CASSRRQVEQFF.

This chain joins TRBV6-6 and TRBJ1-1; D gene ambiguous. The CDR3 is 13 residues long. The ends were cut back, 5 bases at V and 4 bases at J, with 11 bases in the middle. Germline lookup yields CDR1 MNHNY and CDR2 SVGAGI (reference sequence). CDR3 DNA sequence: TGTGCCAGCAGTCGATCAGCCTCCACTGAAGCTTTCTTT. As protein: CASSRSASTEAFF.

The chain couples TRBV27 to TRBJ1-5, with TRBD1 identical over 7 bases. Germline V lookup: CDR1 MNHEY, CDR2 SMNVEV (reference sequence). J gave up 2 bases and V 6 bases, and 7 bases lay outside the gene matches. The CDR3 is 15 amino acids. The CDR3 region is CASRQTGVGNQPQHF. CDR3 coding DNA: TGTGCCAGCAGACAAACAGGGGTCGGCAATCAGCCCCAGCATTTT.

The chain couples TRBV10-2 to TRBJ1-5; TRBD1 matches 7 bases. CDR3 length equals 13 residues. Germline trimming cut 6 bases from V and 5 bases from J; bases unmatched to any gene: 4. Germline V gene lookup returns CDR1 WSHSY and CDR2 SAAADI. In nucleotides, the CDR3 is TGCGCCAGCAGCGAAGACAGGGATCAGCCCCAGCATTTT. Protein: CASSEDRDQPQHF.

This clone came up a few times. The CDR3 spells CASSRDRYTDTQYF. CDR3 DNA sequence: TGTGCCAGCAGCCGCGATCGATACACAGATACGCAGTATTTT. V gene TRBV7-2 combines with J gene TRBJ2-3, with D unresolved. Germline assignment: CDR1 SGHTA and CDR2 FQGNSA. V was trimmed by 5 bases and J by 2 bases, leaving 11 bases between them. The CDR3 covers 14 residues.

The J gene is TRBJ1-5, the V gene TRBV6-6, with D tentatively TRBD1 (5 bases). CDR1 and CDR2 (germline): MNHNY, SVGAGI (reference sequence). CDR3 length: 14 residues. Trimming removed 2 bases at V and 7 bases at J, with 12 bases between. The CDR3 reads CASSYTLDRQPQHF. In nucleotides, the CDR3 is TGTGCCAGCAGTTACACCTTAGACAGACAGCCCCAGCATTTT.

This chain links TRBV6-5 with TRBJ1-2, with 7 bases lining up with TRBD1. The CDR3 extends over 15 amino acids. The germline gives CDR1 MNHEY, CDR2 SVGAGI. After removal of 6 bases from V and 4 bases from J, the junction contained 11 bases not matched to a gene. The CDR3 region has the DNA TGTGCCAGCAGGGTGGGTACAGGGGAGGCCTATGGCTACACCTTC. As protein: CASRVGTGEAYGYTF.

The chain couples TRBV21-1 to TRBJ1-5. TRBV21-1 is a documented pseudogene. The CDR3 length is 19 residues. The DNA for the CDR3 is TGTGCCAGCAGCAATAGCGGGGGGCGCTTGTATGTTGGCAATCAGCCCCAGCATTTT. It is translated as CASSNSGGRLYVGNQPQHF.

This clone was seen more than once but under ten times. The V gene is TRBV7-9, the J gene TRBJ1-4; 9 bases are a match to TRBD1. This CDR3 has 15 residues. V gave up 4 bases and J gave up 6 bases; unmatched junction bases: 6. Germline assignment: CDR1 SEHNR and CDR2 FQNEAQ (reference sequence). CDR3 region: CASSSTGTGYEKLFF. The CDR3 nucleotides read TGTGCCAGCAGCTCAACCGGGACAGGGTATGAAAAACTGTTTTTT.

The CDR3 region is CASSQAIRGGDTDTQYF. CDR3 nucleotides: TGTGCCAGCAGCCAAGCCATCAGGGGAGGGGACACAGATACGCAGTATTTT. V gene TRBV4-2 combines with J gene TRBJ2-3; tentatively, D is TRBD2 (7 bases). This CDR3 region has 17 residues. V was pared by 1 base and J by 2 bases, with 16 bases between. From germline, CDR1 is LGHNA and CDR2 YNFKEQ.